This T cell receptor beta chain was captured by sequencing in a study of T-cell reconstitution after alpha-beta-depleted transplantation in children. This clonotype was detected only once. The CDR3 is made up of 17 amino acids. Germline assignment: CDR1 SGHAT and CDR2 FQDESV (reference sequence). Between the trimmed V and J ends, which lost 5 bases and 9 bases, there was a span of 26 bases. Using unique molecular identifiers, the investigators prepared the TCRbeta library. TCRdb fed the PCR reads into MiXCR, producing one record per CDR3 protein. The profile shows some 200,000 distinct CDR3 sequences, less than 15% of them singletons.

The rearrangement links TRBV11-1 to TRBJ2-1; tentatively, D is TRBD2 (5 bases). Material: PBMCs from the stem cell graft donor, obtained from the stem cell graft. The sequence was collected from a human donor who donated a stem cell graft to a child with acute lymphoblastic leukemia. The CDR3 DNA sequence: TGTGCCAGCAGCCCCTCTGTAGCGAGGAGGTCGGTTCCTGAGCAGTTCTTC. Amino acids: CASSPSVARRSVPEQFF.